Presented here are 25 T cell receptor beta chains from one specimen sequenced in a study of T cell responses to AZD1222 COVID-19 vaccine. Assay used: immunoSEQ multiplex PCR; TCRdb lists only in-frame clones, some missing. Seen here are some 100,000 clones, about 88% observed once, and the top ten hold about 3.3%. Sequences were derived from peripheral blood, sampled 28 days after the second AZD1222 dose. The receptors derive from an adult who received the AZD1222 COVID-19 vaccine.

The rearrangement uses TRBV4-1 and TRBJ2-7; D is unclear. Trimming cost V 1 base and J 6 bases, with 7 bases left between them. Germline V CDR1 and CDR2: MGHRA, YSYEKL. The CDR3 has 12 residues. The CDR3 loop is CASSQGGGEQYF. As DNA, the CDR3 is TGCGCCAGCAGCCAAGGGGGTGGCGAGCAGTACTTC.

The V gene is TRBV9, the J gene TRBJ1-1, with TRBD1 as a possible D gene (5 bases). Per germline, CDR1 SGDLS and CDR2 YYNGEE. The V gene lost 0 bases and the J gene lost 4 bases, with 7 bases spanning the gap. The CDR3 extends over 13 amino acids. As DNA, the CDR3 is TGTGCCAGCAGCGTAGGGGGGAGCACTGAAGCTTTCTTT. Translation: CASSVGGSTEAFF. Filled out from reference TRBV9 and TRBJ1-1, the complete variable domain reads DSGVTQTPKHLITATGQRVTLRCSPRSGDLSVYWYQQSLDQGLQFLIQYYNGEERAKGNILERFSAQQFPDLHSELNLSSLELGDSALYFCASSVGGSTEAFFGQGTRLTVV.

This clone was observed a single time. CDR3: CASSRRSSSGGYNEQFF. CDR3 DNA: TGTGCCAGCAGCCGAAGGTCGAGTAGCGGGGGCTACAATGAGCAGTTCTTC. The chain is built from TRBV6-4 and TRBJ2-1; 9 bases agree with TRBD2. The CDR3 has 17 residues. The germline CDR1 and CDR2 sequences are MRHNA and SNTAGT. V shed 6 bases and J 3 bases; nucleotides not matched to a gene: 12.

This chain connects TRBV7-3 to TRBJ2-1; D gene uncertain. Between the trimmed V and J ends, which lost 8 bases and 8 bases, there was a span of 10 bases. The CDR3 spans 11 residues. Germline CDR1 is SGHTA and CDR2 is FQGTGA. The CDR3 DNA sequence: TGTGCCAGCCGCTCTGGCCATGAGCAGTTCTTC. Translation gives CASRSGHEQFF.

The CDR3 region is CAWSSASGTGKSPLHF. In DNA, the CDR3 is TGTGCCTGGAGTTCAGCCTCGGGGACAGGGAAATCACCCCTCCACTTT. The rearrangement links TRBV30 to TRBJ1-6; 9 nucleotides match TRBD1. CDR1 and CDR2 (germline): GTSNPN, SVGIG (reference sequence). This CDR3 is built from 16 residues. Trimming removed 2 bases from V and 10 bases from J; junction bases left unmatched: 12.

V gene TRBV2 combines with J gene TRBJ1-1, with D hard to call. The CDR3 consists of 14 residues. From germline, CDR1 is SNHLY and CDR2 FYNNEI. V dropped 7 bases and J dropped 3 bases, with 15 bases sitting between them. The CDR3 DNA sequence: TGTGCCAGCATCCAACCTGGGGTGGACACTGAAGCTTTCTTT. Translation gives CASIQPGVDTEAFF. The full variable domain, with the rest looked up from reference TRBV2 and TRBJ1-1, is EPEVTQTPSHQVTQMGQEVILRCVPISNHLYFYWYRQILGQKVEFLVSFYNNEISEKSEIFDDQFSVERPDGSNFTLKIRSTKLEDSAMYFCASIQPGVDTEAFFGQGTRLTVV.

The J gene is TRBJ1-3, the V gene TRBV4-3, with 7 bases lining up with TRBD1. Germline CDR1 LGHNA, CDR2 YSLEER. Trimming at V came to 1 base and at J to 4 bases, leaving 13 bases not matched to a gene. This CDR3 has 18 amino acids. The CDR3 DNA reads TGCGCCAGCAGCCAAGGGAAGGGGGCAAACAGGGGCGGAAACACCATATATTTT. Translated: CASSQGKGANRGGNTIYF.

The chain employs TRBV19 and TRBJ1-5, with TRBD1 matching over 7 bases. With V trimmed by 8 bases and J by 8 bases, 18 bases remained unmatched. CDR1 and CDR2 (germline): LNHDA, SQIVND (reference sequence). This CDR3 is 16 amino acids long. DNA of the CDR3: TGTGCCAGTCTTTATCGGGCAGGGGGTGCGATGGAGCCCCAGCATTTT. It is translated as CASLYRAGGAMEPQHF.

This clone was detected once. This chain uses TRBV9 with TRBJ1-1; D possibly corresponds to TRBD1 (5 bases). This CDR3 has 13 residues. With 3 bases removed from V and 4 bases from J, the gap between germline ends came to 10 bases. The germline V gene has CDR1 SGDLS and CDR2 YYNGEE. The chain's CDR3 is CASSAKGSTEAFF. The CDR3 DNA reads as TGTGCCAGCAGCGCAAAGGGGAGCACTGAAGCTTTCTTT.

This chain links TRBV7-9 with TRBJ1-6; D ambiguous. CDR1 is SEHNR, CDR2 FQNEAQ, per germline (reference sequence). Deletions cut 5 bases from V and 0 bases from J, with 14 bases between. This CDR3 comprises 17 residues. CDR3 in amino acids: CASSPNPRSSYNSPLHF. As DNA, the CDR3 is TGTGCCAGCAGCCCTAACCCCCGAAGCTCCTATAATTCACCCCTCCACTTT. The full variable domain, its missing parts supplied by reference TRBV7-9 and TRBJ1-6, is DTGVSQNPRHKITKRGQNVTFRCDPISEHNRLYWYRQTLGQGPEFLTYFQNEAQLEKSRLLSDRFSAERPKGSFSTLEIQRTEQGDSAMYLCASSPNPRSSYNSPLHFGNGTRLTVT.

In this sample, this clone turned up once. This chain links TRBV24-1 with TRBJ2-3; 8 bases agree with TRBD1. Trimming took 3 bases from V and 13 from J; bases not matched to a gene: 11. The CDR3 sequence is 14 residues long. Germline loops: CDR1 KGHDR, CDR2 SFDVKD. The CDR3 DNA is TGTGCCACCAGTGATCCGACAGGGGACGAGGTGAAGTATTTT. Its translation is CATSDPTGDEVKYF.

This chain uses TRBV19 with TRBJ2-7; D gene ambiguous. V lost 6 bases to trimming and J lost 1 base, with 10 bases between them. The CDR3 contains 13 residues. Germline values: CDR1 LNHDA, CDR2 SQIVND (reference sequence). CDR3 in DNA: TGTGCCAGTAGAAATCTAGAATCCTACGAGCAGTACTTC. This sequence encodes CASRNLESYEQYF.

The genes are TRBV4-1 and TRBJ2-6; 9 nucleotides agree with TRBD1. V was clipped by 1 base and J by 0 bases; unmatched bases: 7. Germline values: CDR1 MGHRA, CDR2 YSYEKL. This CDR3 has 19 residues. The DNA of the CDR3 is TGCGCCAGCAGCCAAGGCGGGGGACAGGGTATCTCTGGGGCCAACGTCCTGACTTTC. Its translation is CASSQGGGQGISGANVLTF.

The chain couples TRBV15 to TRBJ1-6, with 8 bases identical to TRBD1. The CDR3 extends over 16 amino acids. Germline trimming cut 1 base from V and 10 bases from J; bases unmatched to any gene: 9. The germline CDR1 and CDR2 sequences are LNHNV and YYDKDF (reference sequence). CDR3 loop: CATSRGLLQGDSPLHF. CDR3 nucleotides: TGTGCCACCAGCAGAGGACTTTTACAGGGGGACTCACCCCTCCACTTT.

The rearrangement links TRBV7-3 to TRBJ2-1; 8 bases are shared with TRBD2. V lost 5 bases, J lost 6 bases, and 6 bases stayed unmatched. In germline, CDR1 is SGHTA, CDR2 FQGTGA. The CDR3 totals 14 residues. The CDR3 sequence is CASSMGLDLNEQFF. The CDR3, as DNA: TGTGCCAGCAGCATGGGACTAGACCTCAATGAGCAGTTCTTC.

The CDR3 coding sequence is TGTGCCAGCAACACTGTTTGGGGGAGACAGACCCACGAGCAGTACTTC. It encodes CASNTVWGRQTHEQYF. This chain links TRBV28 with TRBJ2-7, with D perhaps assigned TRBD1 or TRBD2 (5 bases each). V was shortened by 7 bases and J by 5 bases, with 24 bases between the two germline ends. The CDR3 has 16 residues. Germline values: CDR1 MDHEN, CDR2 SYDVKM.

This chain links TRBV9 with TRBJ2-3; possible D gene TRBD1, 5 bases. The CDR3 length is 16 residues. Trimming stripped 9 bases from V and 3 bases from J, with 23 bases between. Germline CDR1 and CDR2: SGDLS and YYNGEE. The CDR3 protein is CATSALDRQFTDTQYF. CDR3 nucleotides: TGTGCCACCTCCGCCCTCGACAGACAGTTTACAGATACGCAGTATTTT.

The table lists this clone with a count of one. The chain is built from TRBV30 and TRBJ1-2; D gene uncertain. Trimming shortened V by 8 bases and J by 2 bases, and 15 bases separated the two germline ends. The germline gives CDR1 GTSNPN, CDR2 SVGIG (reference sequence). This CDR3 is built from 13 residues. The CDR3 spells CALEAERNYGYTF. DNA for the CDR3: TGTGCCCTGGAAGCGGAGAGAAACTATGGCTACACCTTC.

V is TRBV5-6 and J is TRBJ2-1; 7 positions match TRBD2. With V trimmed by 5 bases and J by 5 bases, 10 bases remained unmatched. The CDR3 consists of 15 residues. Germline CDR1 reads SGHDT; CDR2 reads YYEEEE. DNA of the CDR3: TGTGCCAGCAGTTCCCAGATCGGGAGGCACAATGAGCAGTTCTTC. It encodes CASSSQIGRHNEQFF.

The V and J genes are TRBV4-1 and TRBJ1-1; D uncertain. This CDR3 contains 15 residues. Per germline, CDR1 MGHRA and CDR2 YSYEKL. V gave up 0 bases and J gave up 3 bases, with 11 bases separating them. CDR3 coding DNA: TGCGCCAGCAGCCAAGATAGGCGAGGGTACACTGAAGCTTTCTTT. The encoded protein is CASSQDRRGYTEAFF.

This clone was observed once. This chain connects TRBV19 to TRBJ2-1, with 14 bases lining up with TRBD2. V shed 8 bases and J 7 bases; nucleotides not matched to a gene: 7. This CDR3 has 15 residues. CDR1 is LNHDA and CDR2 is SQIVND in the germline V gene (reference sequence). The CDR3 protein is CASGKGLAGVNEQFF. In nucleotides, the CDR3 is TGTGCCAGTGGTAAGGGACTAGCGGGAGTAAATGAGCAGTTCTTC.

The rearrangement uses TRBV6-1 and TRBJ1-1; D remains ambiguous. The CDR3 loop spans 15 amino acids. The V end lost 2 bases, the J end lost 11 bases, and 21 bases lay between the germline ends. Germline V lookup: CDR1 MNHNS, CDR2 SASEGT. Here the CDR3 DNA reads TGTGCCAGCAGTGAAAAACCCCGAGCAGGTATGACCGCTTTCTTT. This codes for CASSEKPRAGMTAFF.

The rearrangement joins TRBV7-9 to TRBJ1-2; the D is unclear. Trimming stripped 1 base from V and 4 bases from J, with 10 bases between. The germline V gene has CDR1 SEHNR and CDR2 FQNEAQ (reference sequence). This CDR3 contains 14 residues. This CDR3 reads CASSLEMEVYGYTF. CDR3 sequence (DNA): TGTGCCAGCAGCTTAGAAATGGAAGTCTATGGCTACACCTTC. Full variable domain (remainder filled in from reference TRBV7-9 and TRBJ1-2): DTGVSQNPRHKITKRGQNVTFRCDPISEHNRLYWYRQTLGQGPEFLTYFQNEAQLEKSRLLSDRFSAERPKGSFSTLEIQRTEQGDSAMYLCASSLEMEVYGYTFGSGTRLTVV.

The chain employs TRBV7-2 and TRBJ2-3; 15 bases are shared with TRBD2. The germline V gene has CDR1 SGHTA and CDR2 FQGNSA. This CDR3 contains 14 residues. Losses at the gene ends were 8 bases for V and 6 bases for J; bases not matched to a gene: 3. CDR3 region: CASGLAGGLDTQYF. The CDR3 coding sequence is TGTGCCAGCGGACTAGCGGGGGGGCTGGATACGCAGTATTTT.

The J gene is TRBJ1-1, the V gene TRBV15, with unresolved D. The ends were cut back, 5 bases at V and 2 bases at J, with 6 bases in the middle. CDR3 length equals 12 residues. The V gene's germline CDR1 is LNHNV and CDR2 YYDKDF (reference sequence). The CDR3 DNA is TGTGCCACCAGCGGAAGTAACACTGAAGCTTTCTTT. Translating it yields CATSGSNTEAFF.